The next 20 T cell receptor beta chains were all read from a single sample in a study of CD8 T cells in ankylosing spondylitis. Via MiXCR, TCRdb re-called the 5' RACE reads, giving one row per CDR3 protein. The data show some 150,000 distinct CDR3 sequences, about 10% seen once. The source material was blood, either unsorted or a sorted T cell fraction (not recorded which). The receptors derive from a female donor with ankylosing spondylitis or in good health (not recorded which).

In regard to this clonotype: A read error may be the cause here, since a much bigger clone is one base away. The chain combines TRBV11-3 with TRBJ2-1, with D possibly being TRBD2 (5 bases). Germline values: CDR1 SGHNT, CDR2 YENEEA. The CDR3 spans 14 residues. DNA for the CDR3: TGTGCCAGCGGCTTATTTGGGCAGGAGGATGAGCAGTTCTTC. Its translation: CASGLFGQEDEQFF.

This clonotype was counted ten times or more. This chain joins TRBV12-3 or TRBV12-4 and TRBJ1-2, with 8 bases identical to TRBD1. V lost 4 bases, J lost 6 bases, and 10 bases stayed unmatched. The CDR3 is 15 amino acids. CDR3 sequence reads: CASSSQLGQGDGYTF. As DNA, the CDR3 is TGTGCCAGCAGTTCCCAACTCGGACAGGGTGATGGCTACACCTTC.

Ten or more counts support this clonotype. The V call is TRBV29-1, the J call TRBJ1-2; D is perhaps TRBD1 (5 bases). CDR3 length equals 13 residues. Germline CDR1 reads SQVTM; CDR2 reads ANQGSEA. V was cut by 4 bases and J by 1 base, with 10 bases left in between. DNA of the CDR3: TGCAGCGTTGTCGGGACGGATAACTATGGCTACACCTTC. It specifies CSVVGTDNYGYTF.

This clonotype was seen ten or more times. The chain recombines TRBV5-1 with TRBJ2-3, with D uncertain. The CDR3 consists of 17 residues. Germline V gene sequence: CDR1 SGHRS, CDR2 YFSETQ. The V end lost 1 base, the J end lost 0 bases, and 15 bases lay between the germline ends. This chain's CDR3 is CASSLPLQLPSTDTQYF. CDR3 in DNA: TGCGCCAGCAGCTTGCCCCTTCAACTTCCTAGCACAGATACGCAGTATTTT.

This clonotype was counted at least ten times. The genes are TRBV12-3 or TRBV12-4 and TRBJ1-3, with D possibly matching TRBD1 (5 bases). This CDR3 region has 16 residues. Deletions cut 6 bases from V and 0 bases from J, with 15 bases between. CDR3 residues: CASSLGGGSSGNTIYF. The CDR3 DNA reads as TGTGCCAGCAGCCTGGGCGGGGGAAGCTCTGGAAACACCATATATTTT.

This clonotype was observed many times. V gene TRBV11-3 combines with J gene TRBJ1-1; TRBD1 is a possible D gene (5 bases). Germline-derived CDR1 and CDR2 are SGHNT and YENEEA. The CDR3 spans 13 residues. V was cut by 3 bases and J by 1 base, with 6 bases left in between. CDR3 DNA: TGTGCCAGCAGCTTCAGGGCGAACACTGAAGCTTTCTTT. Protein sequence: CASSFRANTEAFF.

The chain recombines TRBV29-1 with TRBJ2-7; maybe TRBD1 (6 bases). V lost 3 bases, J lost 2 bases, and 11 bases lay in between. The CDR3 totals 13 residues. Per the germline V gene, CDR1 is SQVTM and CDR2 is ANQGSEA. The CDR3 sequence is CSVDTGSTYEQYF. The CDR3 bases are TGCAGCGTTGATACAGGGAGTACCTACGAGCAGTACTTC.

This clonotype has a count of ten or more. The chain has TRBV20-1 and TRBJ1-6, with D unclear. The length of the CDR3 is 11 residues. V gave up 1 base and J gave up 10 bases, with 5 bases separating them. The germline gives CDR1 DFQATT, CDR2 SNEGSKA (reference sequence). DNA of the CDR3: TGCAGTGCTAGAGCTGGATCACCCCTCCACTTT. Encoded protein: CSARAGSPLHF.

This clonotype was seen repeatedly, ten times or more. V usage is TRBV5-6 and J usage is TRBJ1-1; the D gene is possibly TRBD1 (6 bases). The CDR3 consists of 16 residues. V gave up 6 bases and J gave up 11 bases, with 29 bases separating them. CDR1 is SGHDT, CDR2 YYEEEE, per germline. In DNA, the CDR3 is TGTGCCAGCAACTACGGAGGAGGGACACTTAAGCTTCACGCTTTCTTT. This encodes CASNYGGGTLKLHAFF.

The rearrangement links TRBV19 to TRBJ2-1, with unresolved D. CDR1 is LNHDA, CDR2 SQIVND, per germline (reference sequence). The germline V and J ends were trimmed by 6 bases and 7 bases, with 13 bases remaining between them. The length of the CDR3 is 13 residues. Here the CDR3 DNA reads TGTGCCAGTAGCCGTAGGTCTTCGAATGAGCAGTTCTTC. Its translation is CASSRRSSNEQFF.

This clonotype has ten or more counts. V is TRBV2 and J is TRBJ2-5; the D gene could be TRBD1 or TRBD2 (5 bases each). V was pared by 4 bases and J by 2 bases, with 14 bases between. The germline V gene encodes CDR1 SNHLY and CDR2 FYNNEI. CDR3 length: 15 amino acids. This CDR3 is CASSGGGLAQETQYF. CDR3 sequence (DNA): TGTGCCAGCAGTGGGGGCGGGCTCGCTCAAGAGACCCAGTACTTC. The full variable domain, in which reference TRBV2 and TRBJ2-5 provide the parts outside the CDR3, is EPEVTQTPSHQVTQMGQEVILRCVPISNHLYFYWYRQILGQKVEFLVSFYNNEISEKSEIFDDQFSVERPDGSNFTLKIRSTKLEDSAMYFCASSGGGLAQETQYFGPGTRLLVL.

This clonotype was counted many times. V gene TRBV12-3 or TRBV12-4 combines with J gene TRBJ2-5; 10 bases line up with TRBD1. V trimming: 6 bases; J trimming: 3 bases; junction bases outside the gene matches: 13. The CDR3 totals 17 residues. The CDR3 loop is CASRLTPGQGTKETQYF. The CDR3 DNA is TGTGCCAGCAGACTAACCCCGGGACAGGGGACCAAAGAGACCCAGTACTTC.

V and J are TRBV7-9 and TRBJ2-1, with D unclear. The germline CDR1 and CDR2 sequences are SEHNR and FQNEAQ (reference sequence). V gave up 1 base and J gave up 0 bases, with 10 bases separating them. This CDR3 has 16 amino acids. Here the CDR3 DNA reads TGTGCCAGCAGCTTAGTTTTATGGGGCTCCTACAATGAGCAGTTCTTC. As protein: CASSLVLWGSYNEQFF.

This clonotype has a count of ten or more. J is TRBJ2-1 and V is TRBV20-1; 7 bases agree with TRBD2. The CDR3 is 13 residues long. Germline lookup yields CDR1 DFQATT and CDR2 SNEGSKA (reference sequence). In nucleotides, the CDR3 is TGCAGCGTCCCGGGACTAAAGTGGGATGAGCAGTTCTTC. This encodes CSVPGLKWDEQFF.

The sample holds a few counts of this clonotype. The CDR3 DNA sequence: TGTGCCAGCAGCACCGGACTAGCGGGGGGCGGTGAGCAGTTCTTC. This translates into CASSTGLAGGGEQFF. V gene TRBV7-3 combines with J gene TRBJ2-1; 14 nucleotides agree with TRBD2. The CDR3 covers 15 residues. Unmatched junction bases numbered 6, after V lost 5 bases and J lost 9 bases. Germline values: CDR1 SGHTA, CDR2 FQGTGA.

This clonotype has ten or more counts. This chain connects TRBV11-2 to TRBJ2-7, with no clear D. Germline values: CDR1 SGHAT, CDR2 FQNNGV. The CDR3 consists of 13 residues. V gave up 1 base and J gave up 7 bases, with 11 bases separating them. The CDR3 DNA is TGTGCCAGCAGCTTAGCCCGGACCGGGGAGCAGTACTTC. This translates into CASSLARTGEQYF.

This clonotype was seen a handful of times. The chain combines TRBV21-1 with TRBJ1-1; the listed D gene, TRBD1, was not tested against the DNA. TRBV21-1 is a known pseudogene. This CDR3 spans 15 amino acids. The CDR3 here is CASSRLRGEDTEAFF. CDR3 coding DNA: TGTGCCAGCAGCAGACTTAGGGGGGAGGACACTGAAGCTTTCTTT.

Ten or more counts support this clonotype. In DNA, the CDR3 is TGTGCCACCACCCCCTCCGGCCGCACAGATACGCAGTATTTT. Translation gives CATTPSGRTDTQYF. The rearrangement joins TRBV24-1 to TRBJ2-3; D remains ambiguous. The CDR3 is 14 amino acids. Germline V gene sequence: CDR1 KGHDR, CDR2 SFDVKD. The V and J ends lost 8 bases and 1 base respectively, with 12 bases between them.

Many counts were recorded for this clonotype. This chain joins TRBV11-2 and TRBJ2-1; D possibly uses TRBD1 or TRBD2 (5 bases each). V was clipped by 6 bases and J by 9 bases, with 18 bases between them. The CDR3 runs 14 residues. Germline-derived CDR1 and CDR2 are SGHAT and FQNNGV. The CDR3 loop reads CASRGQGGHSEQFF. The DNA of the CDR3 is TGTGCCAGCAGAGGGCAAGGAGGACACAGTGAGCAGTTCTTC.

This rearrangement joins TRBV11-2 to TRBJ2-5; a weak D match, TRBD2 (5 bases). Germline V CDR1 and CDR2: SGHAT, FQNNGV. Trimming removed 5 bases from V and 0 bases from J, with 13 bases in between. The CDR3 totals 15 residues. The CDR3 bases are TGTGCCAGCAGCCCGGGGATAGGGAACCAAGAGACCCAGTACTTC. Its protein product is CASSPGIGNQETQYF.